A single sample gave rise to the 5 T cell receptor beta chains below, sequenced in a study of blood T cells in healthy people across ages. For the second PCR, which ran for about 7 to 12 cycles, a sample-barcoded 5' primer and a J-beta primer mix were used. One entry per CDR3 protein, called by TCRdb with MiXCR from the 5' RACE reads. The sample yields some 760,000 distinct CDR3 sequences, 20% to 30% seen once. The same specimen was also included in a second study, on T cells of mothers and their children.

The sample consisted of blood. Receptors originate from a boy younger than 18 in good health.

This clonotype was counted a few times. Here the CDR3 DNA reads TGCAGCGTTGGACGTCAAGAGACCCAGTACTTC. This translates into CSVGRQETQYF. The J gene is TRBJ2-5, the V gene TRBV29-1; D unresolved. V was pared by 4 bases and J by 2 bases, with 5 bases between. Germline CDR1 is SQVTM and CDR2 is ANQGSEA. CDR3 size: 11 residues.

There are a few counts of this clonotype. The chain has TRBV7-3 and TRBJ2-1; 7 bases fit TRBD2. The CDR3 length is 16 residues. The junction had 12 bases not matched to a gene; V was cut back by 5 bases and J by 5 bases. Germline V lookup: CDR1 SGHTA, CDR2 FQGTGA. The chain's CDR3 is CASSQTGREIHNEQFF. The CDR3 nucleotides are TGTGCCAGCAGCCAGACTGGGCGGGAGATCCACAATGAGCAGTTCTTC. Filled out from reference TRBV7-3 and TRBJ2-1, the complete variable domain reads GAGVSQTPSNKVTEKGKYVELRCDPISGHTALYWYRQSLGQGPEFLIYFQGTGAADDSGLPNDRFFAVRPEGSVSTLKIQRTERGDSAVYLCASSQTGREIHNEQFFGPGTRLTVL.

The chain links TRBV7-3 to TRBJ1-6; D is unresolved. Trimming pared 1 base from V and 2 bases from J, leaving 6 bases between. Germline lookup yields CDR1 SGHTA and CDR2 FQGTGA. The CDR3 has 15 residues. In DNA form, the CDR3 reads TGTGCCAGCAGCTTAATAGGTCCCTATAATTCACCCCTCCACTTT. This sequence encodes CASSLIGPYNSPLHF.

This clonotype has ten or more counts. This sequence joins TRBV5-1 and TRBJ2-3; no reliable D call. V was pared by 0 bases and J by 2 bases, with 1 base between. Per germline, CDR1 SGHRS and CDR2 YFSETQ. The CDR3 covers 12 residues. DNA of the CDR3: TGCGCCAGCAGCTTGGACACAGATACGCAGTATTTT. It encodes CASSLDTDTQYF.

V gene TRBV11-2 combines with J gene TRBJ2-5; D not certain. Looked up from germline, CDR1 is SGHAT and CDR2 is FQNNGV. The CDR3 covers 12 residues. V lost 3 bases and J lost 9, with 11 bases in between. CDR3 in amino acids: CASSLRHSAQYF. The CDR3 bases are TGTGCCAGCAGCTTGAGACATTCGGCCCAGTACTTC.